The clone carrying this T cell receptor beta chain was observed a handful of times. Antigen unknown. The data stem from a study of CD8 T cells in ankylosing spondylitis. Whole-study results and caveats: In ankylosing spondylitis patients, matched synovial fluid reportedly showed significant enrichment of disease-linked clones. Before this, some motif variants had been reported in reactive arthritis synovial fluid and blood. Within peripheral blood, clones linked to disease were CD8+ and relatively rare. Seemingly distinctive of ankylosing spondylitis blood was a TCR beta motif formed by eight highly homologous variants.

In making TCR beta libraries, quantitative 5'-RACE with molecular barcodes was used. TCRdb reprocessed the 5' RACE reads via MiXCR and lists one record per CDR3 protein. The table records roughly 400,000 distinct CDR3 sequences, under 25% of them present only once. V was cut by 2 bases and J by 0 bases, with 5 bases left in between. The CDR3 is 14 amino acids. Material for sequencing was blood, either unsorted or a sorted T cell fraction (not recorded which). The gene calls are TRBV12-3 or TRBV12-4 and TRBJ1-5; D ambiguous. The receptor was isolated from a male donor with ankylosing spondylitis. The CDR3 spells CASSLWNSNQPQHF. The CDR3 nucleotides read TGTGCCAGCAGTTTATGGAATAGCAATCAGCCCCAGCATTTT.